The clone carrying this T cell receptor beta chain was picked up a small number of times. No antigen is known for it. This was the immunoSEQ version 4 assay in survey mode. Clones were read by immunoSEQ multiplex PCR, and TCRdb kept only the in-frame ones, dropping some. The sample has about 13,000 clones, approximately 71% seen once. The data derive from a study of persistence of HIV-infected CD4 T cells. Germline-derived CDR1 and CDR2 are LGHDT and YNNKEL (reference sequence). V was pared by 3 bases and J by 1 base, with 13 bases between. The CDR3 runs to 15 residues. The stimulus was lysate of CMV-infected fibroblasts, about 11 ug/mL. CD4+ T cells upregulating both CD40 ligand and CD69 were sorted as responding cells. PBMCs were depleted of CD8+ T cells before stimulation.

The TCR was taken from an adult man with HIV who was CMV-seropositive. The chain carries TRBV3-1 (or the pseudogene TRBV3-2) and TRBJ2-7; possibly TRBD1 or TRBD2 for D (5 bases each). The material sequenced was CD4+ T cells sorted from PBMCs after roughly 19-hour stimulation, taken from a patient who received antiretroviral therapy. CDR3 in amino acids: CASSHSGAGSYEQYF. CDR3 coding DNA: TGTGCCAGCAGCCACTCCGGGGCCGGGTCCTACGAGCAGTACTTC.